This T cell receptor (beta chain) is drawn from a study of blood T cell repertoires in COVID-19. Study information: The United States, Italy and Spain supplied acute and convalescent COVID-19 samples. The analysed material was cDNA or gDNA that came from T cells, B-cell-depleted T cells, or PBMCs.

The CDR3 is made up of 15 amino acids. Losses at the gene ends were 0 bases for V and 5 bases for J; bases not matched to a gene: 2. Germline CDR1 reads LGHNA; CDR2 reads YNFKEQ. Original analysis: For nucleated cells, counts were estimated from reference gene primer amplification. Profiling relied on immunoSEQ multiplex PCR, and the TCRdb table lists in-frame clones only, not all of them. The DNA gave D and trimming, while V, J and clone size come from that table. The sample shows about 190,000 clones, 82% of them seen only once. The chain uses TRBV4-2 and TRBJ2-2; 8 bases align to TRBD2. The sequenced material came from peripheral blood. This TCR was recovered from a woman aged 30 to 39 with acute or convalescent COVID-19. The DNA of the CDR3 is TGTGCCAGCAGCCAAGAGGCGGGGGGTACCGGGGAGCTGTTTTTT. Encoded protein: CASSQEAGGTGELFF.